The source of this TCR beta chain is a study of CXCR3-negative and CXCR3-positive naive CD8 T cells. Study findings and constraints: Similar TRBV-TRBJ gene usage was seen in naive CXCR3-negative and CXCR3-positive cells, but not in memory cells. TRB CDR3 properties served as the basis for inferring TCR strength, and surface CD5 was comparable between naive subsets.

A word on this clonotype: Its specificity is unknown.

This CDR3 comprises 19 residues. Germline CDR1 is PRHDT and CDR2 is FYEKMQ (reference sequence). Identification of naive CD8+ T cells rested on CD45RO-CCR7+CD27+CD95- status. UMI labels and 5' RACE were used to prepare the TRB cDNA libraries. Reprocessing the 5' RACE reads, TCRdb reports a single entry for every CDR3 protein and omits DNA. The sample has 100,000 to 150,000 distinct CDR3 sequences. What was sequenced was naive CXCR3- CD8+ T cells from blood. Noted subset: CD45RO-CCR7+CD27+CD95- naive CD8+ T cells lacking CXCR3 (TNR3-). V usage is TRBV13 and J usage is TRBJ2-3; TCRdb lists TRBD2, though no DNA is available to test this call. This sequence was found in a human donor in good health. Some clones in this sample may be carry-over from other donors' samples. The CDR3 is CASSLNLRLAGGFTDTQYF.